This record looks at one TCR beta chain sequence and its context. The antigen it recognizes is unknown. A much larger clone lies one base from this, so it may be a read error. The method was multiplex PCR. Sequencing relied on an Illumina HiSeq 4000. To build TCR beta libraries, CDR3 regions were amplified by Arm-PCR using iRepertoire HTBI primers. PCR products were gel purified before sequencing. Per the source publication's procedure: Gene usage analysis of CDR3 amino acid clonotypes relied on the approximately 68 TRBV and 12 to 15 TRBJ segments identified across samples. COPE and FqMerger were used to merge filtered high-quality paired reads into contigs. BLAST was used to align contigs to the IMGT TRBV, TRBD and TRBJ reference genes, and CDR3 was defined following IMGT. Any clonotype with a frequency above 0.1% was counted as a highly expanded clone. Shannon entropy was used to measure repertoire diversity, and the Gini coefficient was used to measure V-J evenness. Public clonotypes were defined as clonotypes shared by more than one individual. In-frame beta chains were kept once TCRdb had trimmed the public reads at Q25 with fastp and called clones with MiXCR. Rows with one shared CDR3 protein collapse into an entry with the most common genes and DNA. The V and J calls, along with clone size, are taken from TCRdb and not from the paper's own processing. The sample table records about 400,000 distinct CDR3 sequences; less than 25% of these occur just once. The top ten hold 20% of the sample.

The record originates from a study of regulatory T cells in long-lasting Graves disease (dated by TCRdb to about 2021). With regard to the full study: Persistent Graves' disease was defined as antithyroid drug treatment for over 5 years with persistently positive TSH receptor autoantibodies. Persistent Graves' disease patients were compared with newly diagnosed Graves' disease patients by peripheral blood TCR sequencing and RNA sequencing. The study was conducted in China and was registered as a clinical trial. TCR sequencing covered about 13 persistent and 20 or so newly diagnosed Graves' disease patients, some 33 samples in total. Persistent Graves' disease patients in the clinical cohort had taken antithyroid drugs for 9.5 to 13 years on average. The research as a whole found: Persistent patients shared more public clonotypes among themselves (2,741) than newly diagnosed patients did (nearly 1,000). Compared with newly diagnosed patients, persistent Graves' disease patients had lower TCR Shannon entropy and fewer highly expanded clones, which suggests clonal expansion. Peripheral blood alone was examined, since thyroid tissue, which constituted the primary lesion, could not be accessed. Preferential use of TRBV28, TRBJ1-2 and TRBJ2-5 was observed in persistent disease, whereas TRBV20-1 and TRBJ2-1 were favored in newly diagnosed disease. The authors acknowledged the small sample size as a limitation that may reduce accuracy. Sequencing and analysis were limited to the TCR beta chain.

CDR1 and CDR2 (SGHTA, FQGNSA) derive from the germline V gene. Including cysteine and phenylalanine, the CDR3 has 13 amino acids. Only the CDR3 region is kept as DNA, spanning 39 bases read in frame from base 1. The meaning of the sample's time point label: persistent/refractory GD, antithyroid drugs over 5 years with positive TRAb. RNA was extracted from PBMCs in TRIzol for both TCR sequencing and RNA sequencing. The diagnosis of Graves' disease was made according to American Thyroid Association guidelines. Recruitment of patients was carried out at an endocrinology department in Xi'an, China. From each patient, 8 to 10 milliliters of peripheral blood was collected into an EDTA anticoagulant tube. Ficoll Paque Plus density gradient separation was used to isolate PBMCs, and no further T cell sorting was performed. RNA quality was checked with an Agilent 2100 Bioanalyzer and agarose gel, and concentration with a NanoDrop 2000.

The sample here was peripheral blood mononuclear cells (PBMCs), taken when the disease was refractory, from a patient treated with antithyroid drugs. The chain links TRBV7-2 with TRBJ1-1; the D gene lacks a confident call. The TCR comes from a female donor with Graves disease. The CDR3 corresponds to CASSFGFPTEASF. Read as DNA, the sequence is TGTGCCAGCAGCTTCGGGTTCCCCACTGAAGCTTCCTTT.